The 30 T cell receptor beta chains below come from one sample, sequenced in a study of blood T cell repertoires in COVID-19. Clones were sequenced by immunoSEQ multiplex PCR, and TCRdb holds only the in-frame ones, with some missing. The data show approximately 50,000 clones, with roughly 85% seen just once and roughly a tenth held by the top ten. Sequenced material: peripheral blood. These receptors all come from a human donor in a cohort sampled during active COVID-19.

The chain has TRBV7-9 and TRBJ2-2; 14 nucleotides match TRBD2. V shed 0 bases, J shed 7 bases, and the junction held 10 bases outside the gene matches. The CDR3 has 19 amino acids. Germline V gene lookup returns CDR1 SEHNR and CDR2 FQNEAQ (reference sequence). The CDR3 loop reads CASSLALGLAGVNVGELFF. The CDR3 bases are TGTGCCAGCAGCTTAGCGTTGGGACTAGCGGGAGTAAACGTCGGGGAGCTGTTTTTT. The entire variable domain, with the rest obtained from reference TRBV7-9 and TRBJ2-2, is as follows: DTGVSQNPRHKITKRGQNVTFRCDPISEHNRLYWYRQTLGQGPEFLTYFQNEAQLEKSRLLSDRFSAERPKGSFSTLEIQRTEQGDSAMYLCASSLALGLAGVNVGELFFGEGSRLTVL.

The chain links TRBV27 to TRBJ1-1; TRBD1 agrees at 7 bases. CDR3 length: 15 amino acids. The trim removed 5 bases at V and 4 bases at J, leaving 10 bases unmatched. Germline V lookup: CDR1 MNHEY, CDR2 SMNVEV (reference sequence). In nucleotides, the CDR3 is TGTGCCAGCAGTATAAGACAGGGAGGAGGCACTGAAGCTTTCTTT. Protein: CASSIRQGGGTEAFF.

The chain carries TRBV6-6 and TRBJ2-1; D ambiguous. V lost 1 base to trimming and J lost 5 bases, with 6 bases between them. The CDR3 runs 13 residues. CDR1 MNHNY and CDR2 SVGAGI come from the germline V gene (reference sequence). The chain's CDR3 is CASSYYSDNEQFF. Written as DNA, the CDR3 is TGTGCCAGCAGTTACTATTCCGACAATGAGCAGTTCTTC.

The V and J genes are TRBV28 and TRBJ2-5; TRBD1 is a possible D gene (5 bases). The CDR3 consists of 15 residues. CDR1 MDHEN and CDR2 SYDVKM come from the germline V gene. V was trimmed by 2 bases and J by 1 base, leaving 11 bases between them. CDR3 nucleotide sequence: TGTGCCAGCAGTTTACGCAGGGTGAGCCAAGAGACCCAGTACTTC. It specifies CASSLRRVSQETQYF.

CDR3 in amino acids: CASSYSTDRGHEQYF. The CDR3 nucleotides are TGTGCCAGCAGTTACTCGACTGACAGGGGACACGAGCAGTACTTC. J is TRBJ2-7 and V is TRBV6-5, with 8 nucleotides matching TRBD1. This CDR3 comprises 15 residues. Trimming at V came to 0 bases and at J to 5 bases, leaving 6 bases not matched to a gene. Germline assignment: CDR1 MNHEY and CDR2 SVGAGI.

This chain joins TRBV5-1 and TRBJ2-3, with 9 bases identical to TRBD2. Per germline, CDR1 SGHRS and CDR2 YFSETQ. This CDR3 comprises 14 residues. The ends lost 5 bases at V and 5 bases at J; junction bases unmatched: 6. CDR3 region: CASRIAGVRDTQYF. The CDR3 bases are TGCGCCAGCAGAATAGCGGGAGTTAGAGATACGCAGTATTTT. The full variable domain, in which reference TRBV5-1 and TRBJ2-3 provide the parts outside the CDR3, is KAGVTQTPRYLIKTRGQQVTLSCSPISGHRSVSWYQQTPGQGLQFLFEYFSETQRNKGNFPGRFSGRQFSNSRSEMNVSTLELGDSALYLCASRIAGVRDTQYFGPGTRLTVL.

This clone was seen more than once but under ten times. DNA for the CDR3: TGTGCCAGCAAGGGGATTTTCTACGAGCAGTACTTC. The encoded protein is CASKGIFYEQYF. The J gene is TRBJ2-7, the V gene TRBV28; D possibly corresponds to TRBD1 (5 bases). The V gene's germline CDR1 is MDHEN and CDR2 SYDVKM. The CDR3 consists of 12 residues. V lost 7 bases and J lost 3, with 10 bases in between. Variable domain in full (rest from reference TRBV28 and TRBJ2-7): DVKVTQSSRYLVKRTGEKVFLECVQDMDHENMFWYRQDPGLGLRLIYFSYDVKMKEKGDIPEGYSVSREKKERFSLILESASTNQTSMYLCASKGIFYEQYFGPGTRLTVT.

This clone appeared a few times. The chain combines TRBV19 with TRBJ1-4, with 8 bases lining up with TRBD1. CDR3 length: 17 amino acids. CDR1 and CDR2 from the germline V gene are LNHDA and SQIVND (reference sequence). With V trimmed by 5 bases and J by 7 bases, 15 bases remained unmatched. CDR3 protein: CASSRTKSGGLGEKLFF. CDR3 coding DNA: TGTGCCAGTAGTCGAACTAAGTCAGGGGGCCTTGGTGAAAAACTGTTTTTT.

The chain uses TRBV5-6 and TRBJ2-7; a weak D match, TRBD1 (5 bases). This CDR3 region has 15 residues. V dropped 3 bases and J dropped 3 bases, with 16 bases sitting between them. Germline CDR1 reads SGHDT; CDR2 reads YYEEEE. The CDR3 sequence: CASSWGGQGIYEQYF. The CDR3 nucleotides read TGTGCCAGCAGCTGGGGCGGCCAGGGCATCTACGAGCAGTACTTC.

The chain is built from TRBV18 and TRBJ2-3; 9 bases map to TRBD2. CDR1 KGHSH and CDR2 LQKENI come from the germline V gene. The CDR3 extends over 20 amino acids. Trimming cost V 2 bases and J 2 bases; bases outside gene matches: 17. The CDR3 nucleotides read TGTGCCAGCTCACCAGTTCGTGGGATTAGAGCGGGAGGAGACACAGATACGCAGTATTTT. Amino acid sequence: CASSPVRGIRAGGDTDTQYF.

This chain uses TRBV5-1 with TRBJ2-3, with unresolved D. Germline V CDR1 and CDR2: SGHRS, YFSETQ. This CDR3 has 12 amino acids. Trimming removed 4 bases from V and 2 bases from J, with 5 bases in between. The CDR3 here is CASSDFTDTQYF. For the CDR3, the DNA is TGCGCCAGCAGCGACTTCACAGATACGCAGTATTTT.

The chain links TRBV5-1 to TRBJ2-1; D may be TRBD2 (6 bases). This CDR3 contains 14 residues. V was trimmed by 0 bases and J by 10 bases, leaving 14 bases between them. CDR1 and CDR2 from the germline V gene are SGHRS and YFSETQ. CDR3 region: CASSLGMEGGEQFF. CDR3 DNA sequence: TGCGCCAGCAGCTTGGGAATGGAGGGCGGCGAGCAGTTCTTC.

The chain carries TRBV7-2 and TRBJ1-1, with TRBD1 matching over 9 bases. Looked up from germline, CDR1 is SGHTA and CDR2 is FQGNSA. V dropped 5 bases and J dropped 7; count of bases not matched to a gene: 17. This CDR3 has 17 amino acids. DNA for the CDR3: TGTGCCAGCAGCCCGAGACTCCGGGACAGGGAACATAATGAAGCTTTCTTT. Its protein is CASSPRLRDREHNEAFF.

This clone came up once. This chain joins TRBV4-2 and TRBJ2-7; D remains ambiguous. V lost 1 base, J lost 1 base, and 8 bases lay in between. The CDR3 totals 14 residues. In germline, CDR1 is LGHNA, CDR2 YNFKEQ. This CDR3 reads CASSQAGESYEQYF. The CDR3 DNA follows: TGTGCCAGCAGCCAAGCCGGAGAATCCTACGAGCAGTACTTC.

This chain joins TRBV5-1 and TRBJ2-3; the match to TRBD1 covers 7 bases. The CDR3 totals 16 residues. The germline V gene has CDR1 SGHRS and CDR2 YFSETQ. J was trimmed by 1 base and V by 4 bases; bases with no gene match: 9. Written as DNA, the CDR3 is TGCGCCAGCAGCCCTCGAGGGGGCTCGGGCACAGATACGCAGTATTTT. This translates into CASSPRGGSGTDTQYF. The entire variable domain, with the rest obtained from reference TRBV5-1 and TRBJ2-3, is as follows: KAGVTQTPRYLIKTRGQQVTLSCSPISGHRSVSWYQQTPGQGLQFLFEYFSETQRNKGNFPGRFSGRQFSNSRSEMNVSTLELGDSALYLCASSPRGGSGTDTQYFGPGTRLTVL.

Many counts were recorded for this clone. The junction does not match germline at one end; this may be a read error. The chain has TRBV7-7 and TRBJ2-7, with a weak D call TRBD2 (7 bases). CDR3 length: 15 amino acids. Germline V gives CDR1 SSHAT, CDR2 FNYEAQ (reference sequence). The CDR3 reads CASSSTTGGRQEQYF. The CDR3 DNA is TGTGCTAGCAGCTCCACAACCGGGGGGCGCCAAGAGCAGTACTTC.

The CDR3 is CASSESGGSTGELFF. As DNA, the CDR3 is TGCGCCAGCAGTGAGTCTGGGGGGAGCACCGGGGAGCTGTTTTTT. J is TRBJ2-2 and V is TRBV10-1; a possible D gene is TRBD2 (6 bases). Between the trimmed V and J ends, which lost 0 bases and 4 bases, there was a span of 9 bases. Per the germline V gene, CDR1 is WNHNN and CDR2 is SYGVQD (reference sequence). The CDR3 is 15 residues long.

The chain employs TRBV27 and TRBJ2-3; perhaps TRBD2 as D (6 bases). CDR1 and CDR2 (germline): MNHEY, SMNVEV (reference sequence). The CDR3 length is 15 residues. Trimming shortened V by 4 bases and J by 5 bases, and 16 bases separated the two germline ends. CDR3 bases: TGTGCCAGCAGTTCGGGAGCGCTGAGGGGAGATACGCAGTATTTT. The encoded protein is CASSSGALRGDTQYF.

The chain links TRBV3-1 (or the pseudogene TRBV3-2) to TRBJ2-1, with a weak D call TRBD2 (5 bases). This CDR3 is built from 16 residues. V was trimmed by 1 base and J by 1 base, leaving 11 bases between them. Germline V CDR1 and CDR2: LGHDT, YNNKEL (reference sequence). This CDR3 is CASSQAASRSYNEQFF. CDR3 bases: TGTGCCAGCAGCCAAGCGGCTAGCAGGTCCTACAATGAGCAGTTCTTC.

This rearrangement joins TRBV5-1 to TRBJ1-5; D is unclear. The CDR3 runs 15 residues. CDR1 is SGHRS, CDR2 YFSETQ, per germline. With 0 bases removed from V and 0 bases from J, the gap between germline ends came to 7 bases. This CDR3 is CASSLGVNSNQPQHF. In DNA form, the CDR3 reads TGCGCCAGCAGCTTGGGCGTGAATAGCAATCAGCCCCAGCATTTT.

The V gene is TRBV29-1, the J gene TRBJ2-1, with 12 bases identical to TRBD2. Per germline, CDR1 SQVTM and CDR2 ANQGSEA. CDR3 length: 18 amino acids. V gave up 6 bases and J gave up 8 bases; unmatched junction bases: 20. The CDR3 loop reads CSVGGRSSGRVVGHEQFF. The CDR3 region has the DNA TGCAGCGTAGGAGGGAGGTCTAGCGGGAGGGTAGTAGGGCATGAGCAGTTCTTC.

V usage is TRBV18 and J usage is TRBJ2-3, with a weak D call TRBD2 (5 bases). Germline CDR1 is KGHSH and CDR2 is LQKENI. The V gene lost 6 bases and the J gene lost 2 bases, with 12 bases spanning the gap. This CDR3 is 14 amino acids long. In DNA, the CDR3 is TGTGCCAGCTCTCAGGACTCAGCCACAGATACGCAGTATTTT. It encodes CASSQDSATDTQYF.

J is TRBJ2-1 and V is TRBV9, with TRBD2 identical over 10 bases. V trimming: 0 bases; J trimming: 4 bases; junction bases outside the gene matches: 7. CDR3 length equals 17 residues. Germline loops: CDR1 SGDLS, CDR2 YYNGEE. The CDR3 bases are TGTGCCAGCAGCGTAGGTCCCGGGACTAGCGTATACAATGAGCAGTTCTTC. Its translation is CASSVGPGTSVYNEQFF.

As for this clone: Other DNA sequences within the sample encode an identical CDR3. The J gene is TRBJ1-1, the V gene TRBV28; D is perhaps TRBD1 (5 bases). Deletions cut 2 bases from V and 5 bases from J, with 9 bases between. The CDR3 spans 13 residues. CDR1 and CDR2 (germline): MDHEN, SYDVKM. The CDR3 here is CASSLQGGTEAFF. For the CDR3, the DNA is TGTGCCAGCAGTTTACAGGGAGGGACTGAAGCTTTCTTT.

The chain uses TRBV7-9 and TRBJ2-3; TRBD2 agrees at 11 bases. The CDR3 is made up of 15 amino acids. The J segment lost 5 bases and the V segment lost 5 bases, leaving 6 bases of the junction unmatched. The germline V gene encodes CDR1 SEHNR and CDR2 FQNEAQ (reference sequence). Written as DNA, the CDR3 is TGTGCCAGCAGCCCTAGCGGGAGGTTGGTAGATACGCAGTATTTT. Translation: CASSPSGRLVDTQYF.

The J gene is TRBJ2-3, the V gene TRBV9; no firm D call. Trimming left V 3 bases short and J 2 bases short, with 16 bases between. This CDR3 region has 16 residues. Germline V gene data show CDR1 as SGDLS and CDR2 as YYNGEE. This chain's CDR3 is CASSAVDTFYTDTQYF. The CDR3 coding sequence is TGTGCCAGCAGCGCTGTCGACACCTTTTACACAGATACGCAGTATTTT.

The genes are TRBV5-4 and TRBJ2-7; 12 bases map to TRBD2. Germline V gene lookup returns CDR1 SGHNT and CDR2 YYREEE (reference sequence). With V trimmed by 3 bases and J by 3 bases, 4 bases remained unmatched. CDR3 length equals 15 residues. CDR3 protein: CASSSLAGGLYEQYF. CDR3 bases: TGTGCCAGCAGCTCCCTAGCGGGAGGGCTCTACGAGCAGTACTTC.

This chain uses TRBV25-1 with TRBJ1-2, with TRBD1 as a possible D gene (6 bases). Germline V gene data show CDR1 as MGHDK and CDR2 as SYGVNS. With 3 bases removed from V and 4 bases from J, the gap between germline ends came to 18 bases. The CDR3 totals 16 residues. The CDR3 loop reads CASSDHVGGASYGYTF. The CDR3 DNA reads TGTGCCAGCAGTGACCATGTAGGGGGGGCCAGCTATGGCTACACCTTC.

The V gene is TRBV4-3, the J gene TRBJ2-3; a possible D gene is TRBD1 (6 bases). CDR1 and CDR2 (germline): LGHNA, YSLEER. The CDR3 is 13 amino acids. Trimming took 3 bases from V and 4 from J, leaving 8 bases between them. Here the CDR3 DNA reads TGCGCCAGCAGCCACCCAGGGGCAGATACGCAGTATTTT. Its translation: CASSHPGADTQYF.

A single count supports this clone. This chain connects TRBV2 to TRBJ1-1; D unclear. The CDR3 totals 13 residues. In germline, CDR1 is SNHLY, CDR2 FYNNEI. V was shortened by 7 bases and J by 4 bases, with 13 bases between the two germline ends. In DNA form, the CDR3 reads TGTGCCAGCAAGTGGACTGAGGGCACTGAAGCTTTCTTT. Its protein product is CASKWTEGTEAFF.